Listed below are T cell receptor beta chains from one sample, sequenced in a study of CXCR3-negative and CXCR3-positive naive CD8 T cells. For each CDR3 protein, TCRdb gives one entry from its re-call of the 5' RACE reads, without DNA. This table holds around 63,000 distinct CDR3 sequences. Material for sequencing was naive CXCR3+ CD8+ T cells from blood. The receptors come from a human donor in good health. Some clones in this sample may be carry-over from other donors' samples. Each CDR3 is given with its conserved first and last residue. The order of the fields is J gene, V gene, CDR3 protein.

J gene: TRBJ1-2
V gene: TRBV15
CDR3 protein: CATSRDGGREVANYGYTF

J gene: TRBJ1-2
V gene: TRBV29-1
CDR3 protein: CSVEDFTYGYTF

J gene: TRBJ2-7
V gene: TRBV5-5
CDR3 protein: CASSFGRGYEQYF

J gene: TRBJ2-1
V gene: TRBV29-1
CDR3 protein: CSAWGQDSNEQFF

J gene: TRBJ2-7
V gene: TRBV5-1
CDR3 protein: CASSLGGGGAYEQYF

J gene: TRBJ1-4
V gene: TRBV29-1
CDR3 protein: CSVIPGQGSEKLFF

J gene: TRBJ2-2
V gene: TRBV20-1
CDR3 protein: CSARESGTGELFF

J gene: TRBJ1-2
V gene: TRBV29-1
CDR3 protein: CSVDYGLGGYTF

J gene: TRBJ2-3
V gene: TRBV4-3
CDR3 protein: CASSQVRGYTQYF

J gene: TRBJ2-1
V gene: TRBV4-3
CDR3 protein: CASRTKGADEQFF

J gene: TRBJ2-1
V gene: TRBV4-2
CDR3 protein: CASSQVAGGGYNEQFF

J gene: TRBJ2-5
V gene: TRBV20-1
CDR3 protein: CSAVWRGQGETQYF

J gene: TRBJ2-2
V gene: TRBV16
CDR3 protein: CPSRDHGQTNTGELFF

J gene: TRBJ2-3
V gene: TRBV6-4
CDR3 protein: CASSDTSGTDTQYF

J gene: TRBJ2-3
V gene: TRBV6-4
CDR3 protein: CASSDDGTMDTQYF

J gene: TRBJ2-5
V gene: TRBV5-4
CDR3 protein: CASSLGGLQEGETQYF

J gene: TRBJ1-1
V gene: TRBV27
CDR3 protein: CASSLDRGNTEAFF

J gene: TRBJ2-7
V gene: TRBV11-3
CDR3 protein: CASSSEAGSSYEQYF

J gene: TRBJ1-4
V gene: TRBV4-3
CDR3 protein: CASSQAPPRDTEEKLFF

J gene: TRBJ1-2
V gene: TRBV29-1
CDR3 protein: CSVVVPDRGDLGYTF